This TCR beta chain emerged from a study of shared clonotypes between healthy human individuals. Study-wide results and caveats: Among donors, the sharing of clonotypes was expected to be influenced by sequencing depth.

Using immunoSEQ multiplex PCR, the repertoire was profiled, and TCRdb retains in-frame clones only, with some absent. Of approximately 940,000 clones in the sample, over 75% were seen once. To note about this clone: The target antigen is unknown.

Recent acute infections and vaccinations were absent in the healthy HIV-negative adult donors. The TCR originated in a man aged 18 to 29 in good health. The sequencing input was memory CD4+ T cells sorted from blood. Subset here: CD45RA-negative fraction.

This CDR3 reads CASSWKSGRLGDTQYF. Here the CDR3 DNA reads TGTGCCAGCAGCTGGAAGTCAGGGAGATTGGGAGATACGCAGTATTTT. The V gene is TRBV7-2, the J gene TRBJ2-3; D tentatively fits TRBD1 or TRBD2 (5 bases each). This CDR3 has 16 amino acids. Trimming took 4 bases from V and 5 from J, leaving 19 bases between them. CDR1 and CDR2 (germline): SGHTA, FQGNSA.